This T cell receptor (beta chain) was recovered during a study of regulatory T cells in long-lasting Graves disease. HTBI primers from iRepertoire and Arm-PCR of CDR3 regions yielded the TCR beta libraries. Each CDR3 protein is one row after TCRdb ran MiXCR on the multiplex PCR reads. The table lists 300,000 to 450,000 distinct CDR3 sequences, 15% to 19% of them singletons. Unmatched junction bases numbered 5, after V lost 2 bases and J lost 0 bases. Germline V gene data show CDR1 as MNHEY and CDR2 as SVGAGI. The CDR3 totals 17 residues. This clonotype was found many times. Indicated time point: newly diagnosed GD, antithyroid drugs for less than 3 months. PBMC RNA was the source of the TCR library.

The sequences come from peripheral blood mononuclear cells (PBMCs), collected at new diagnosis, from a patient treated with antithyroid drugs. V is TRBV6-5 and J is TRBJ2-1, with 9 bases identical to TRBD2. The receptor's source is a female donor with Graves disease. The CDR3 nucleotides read TGTGCCAGCAGTTACGGTCTAGCGGGAAGCTCCTACAATGAGCAGTTCTTC. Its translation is CASSYGLAGSSYNEQFF.